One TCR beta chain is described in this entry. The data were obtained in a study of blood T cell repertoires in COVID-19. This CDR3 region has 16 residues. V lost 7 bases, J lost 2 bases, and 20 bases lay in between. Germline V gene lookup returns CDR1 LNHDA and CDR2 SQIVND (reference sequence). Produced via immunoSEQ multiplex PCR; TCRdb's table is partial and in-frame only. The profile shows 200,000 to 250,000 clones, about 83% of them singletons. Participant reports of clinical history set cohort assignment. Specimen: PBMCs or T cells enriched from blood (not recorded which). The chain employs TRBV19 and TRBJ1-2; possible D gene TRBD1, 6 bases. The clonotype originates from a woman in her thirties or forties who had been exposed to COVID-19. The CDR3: CASTDLPGHRNYGYTF. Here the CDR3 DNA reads TGTGCCAGTACCGATTTACCGGGACATCGCAACTATGGCTACACCTTC.